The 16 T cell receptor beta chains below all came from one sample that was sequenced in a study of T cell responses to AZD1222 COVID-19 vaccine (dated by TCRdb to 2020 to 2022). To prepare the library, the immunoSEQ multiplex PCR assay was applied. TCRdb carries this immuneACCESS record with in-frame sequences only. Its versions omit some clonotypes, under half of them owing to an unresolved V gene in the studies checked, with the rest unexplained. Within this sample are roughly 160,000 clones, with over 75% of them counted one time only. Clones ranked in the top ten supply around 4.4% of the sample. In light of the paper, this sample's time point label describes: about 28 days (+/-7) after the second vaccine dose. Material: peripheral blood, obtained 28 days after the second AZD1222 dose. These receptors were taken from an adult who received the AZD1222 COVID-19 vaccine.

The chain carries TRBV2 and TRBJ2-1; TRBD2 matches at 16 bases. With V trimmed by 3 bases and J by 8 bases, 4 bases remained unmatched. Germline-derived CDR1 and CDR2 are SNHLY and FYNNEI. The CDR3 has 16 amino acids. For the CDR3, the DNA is TGTGCCAGCAGTGAGGGACTAGCGGGGGGGAAGGATGAGCAGTTCTTC. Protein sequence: CASSEGLAGGKDEQFF.

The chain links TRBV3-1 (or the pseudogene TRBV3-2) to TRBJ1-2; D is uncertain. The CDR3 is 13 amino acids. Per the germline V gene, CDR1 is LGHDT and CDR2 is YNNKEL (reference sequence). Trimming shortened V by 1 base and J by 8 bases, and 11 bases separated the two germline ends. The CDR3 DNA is TGTGCCAGCAGCCAAGCTGGAATGTCGGGCTACACCTTC. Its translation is CASSQAGMSGYTF.

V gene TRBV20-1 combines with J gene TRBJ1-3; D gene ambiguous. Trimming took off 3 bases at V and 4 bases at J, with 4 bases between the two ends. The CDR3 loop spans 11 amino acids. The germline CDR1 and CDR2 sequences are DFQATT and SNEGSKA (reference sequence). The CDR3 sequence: CSASSGNTIYF. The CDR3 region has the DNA TGCAGTGCTAGTTCGGGAAACACCATATATTTT.

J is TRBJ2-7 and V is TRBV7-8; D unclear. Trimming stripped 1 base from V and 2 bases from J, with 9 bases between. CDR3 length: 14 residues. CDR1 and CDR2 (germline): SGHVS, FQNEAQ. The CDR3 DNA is TGTGCCAGCAGCTTAGGACGGCCGCCCTACGAGCAGTACTTC. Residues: CASSLGRPPYEQYF.

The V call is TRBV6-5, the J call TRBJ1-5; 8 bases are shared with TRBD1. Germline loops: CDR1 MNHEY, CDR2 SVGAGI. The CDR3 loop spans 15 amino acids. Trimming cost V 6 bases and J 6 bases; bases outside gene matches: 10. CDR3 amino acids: CASSSGTGFFQPQHF. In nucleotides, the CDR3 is TGTGCCAGCAGCTCCGGGACAGGATTCTTTCAGCCCCAGCATTTT.

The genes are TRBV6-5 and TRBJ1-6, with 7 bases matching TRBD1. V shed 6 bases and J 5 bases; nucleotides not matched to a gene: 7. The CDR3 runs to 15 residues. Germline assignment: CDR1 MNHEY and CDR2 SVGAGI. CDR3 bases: TGTGCCAGCAGCCCAGACAGGGCCCATAATTCACCCCTCCACTTT. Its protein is CASSPDRAHNSPLHF.

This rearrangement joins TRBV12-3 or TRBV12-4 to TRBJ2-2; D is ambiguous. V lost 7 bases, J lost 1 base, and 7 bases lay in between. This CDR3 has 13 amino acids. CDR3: CASKSGNTGELFF. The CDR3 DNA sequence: TGTGCCAGCAAATCGGGGAACACCGGGGAGCTGTTTTTT.

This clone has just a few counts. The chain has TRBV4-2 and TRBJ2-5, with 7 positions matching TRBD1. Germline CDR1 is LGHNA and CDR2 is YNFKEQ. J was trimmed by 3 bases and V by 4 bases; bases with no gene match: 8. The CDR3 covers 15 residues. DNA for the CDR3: TGTGCCAGCAGCCCCCAGGGGCAGGGGGAAGAGACCCAGTACTTC. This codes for CASSPQGQGEETQYF.

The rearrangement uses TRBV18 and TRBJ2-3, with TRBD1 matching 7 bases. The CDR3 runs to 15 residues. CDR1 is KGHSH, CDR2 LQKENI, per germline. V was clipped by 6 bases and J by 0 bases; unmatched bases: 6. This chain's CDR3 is CASSPLTGSTDTQYF. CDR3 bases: TGTGCCAGCTCGCCATTGACAGGGAGCACAGATACGCAGTATTTT.

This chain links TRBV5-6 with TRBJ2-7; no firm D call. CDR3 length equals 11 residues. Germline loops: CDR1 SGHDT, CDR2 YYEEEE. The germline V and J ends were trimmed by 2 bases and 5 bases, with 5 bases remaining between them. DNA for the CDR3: TGTGCCAGCAGCTTCAGACACGAGCAGTACTTC. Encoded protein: CASSFRHEQYF.

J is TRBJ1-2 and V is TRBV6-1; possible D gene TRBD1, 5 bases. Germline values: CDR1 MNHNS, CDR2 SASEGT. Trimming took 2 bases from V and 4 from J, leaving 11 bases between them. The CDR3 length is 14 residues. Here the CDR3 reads CASSEPAGGYGYTF. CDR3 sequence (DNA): TGTGCCAGCAGTGAACCCGCCGGGGGCTATGGCTACACCTTC.

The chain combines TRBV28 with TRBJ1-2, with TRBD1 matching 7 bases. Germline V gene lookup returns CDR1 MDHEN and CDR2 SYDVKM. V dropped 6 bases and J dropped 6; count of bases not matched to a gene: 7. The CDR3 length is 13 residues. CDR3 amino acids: CASSPRQGHGYTF. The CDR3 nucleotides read TGTGCCAGCAGCCCCCGACAGGGTCATGGCTACACCTTC.

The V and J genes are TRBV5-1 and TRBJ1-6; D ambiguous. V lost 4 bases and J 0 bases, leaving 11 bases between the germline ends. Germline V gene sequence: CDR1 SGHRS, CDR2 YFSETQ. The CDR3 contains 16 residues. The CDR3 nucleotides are TGCGCCAGCAGCATTCGGGTGAGCTCCTATAATTCACCCCTCCACTTT. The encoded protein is CASSIRVSSYNSPLHF.

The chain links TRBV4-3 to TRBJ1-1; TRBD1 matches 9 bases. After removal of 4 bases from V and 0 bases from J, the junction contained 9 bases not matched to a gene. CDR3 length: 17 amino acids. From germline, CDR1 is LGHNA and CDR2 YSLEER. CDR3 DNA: TGCGCCAGCAGCCGCGGTGTGGGACAGGGATTGAACACTGAAGCTTTCTTT. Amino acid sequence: CASSRGVGQGLNTEAFF.

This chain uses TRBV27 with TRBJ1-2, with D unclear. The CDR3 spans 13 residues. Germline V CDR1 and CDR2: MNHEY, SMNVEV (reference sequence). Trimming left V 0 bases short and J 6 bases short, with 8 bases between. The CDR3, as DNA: TGTGCCAGCAGTTTATCAGGGTACCATGGCTACACCTTC. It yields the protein CASSLSGYHGYTF.

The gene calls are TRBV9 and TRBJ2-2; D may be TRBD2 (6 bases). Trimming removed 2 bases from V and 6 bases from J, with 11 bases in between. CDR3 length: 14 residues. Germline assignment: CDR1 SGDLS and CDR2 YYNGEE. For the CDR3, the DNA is TGTGCCAGCAGCGTGGGGGGAAGCCCCGGGGAGCTGTTTTTT. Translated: CASSVGGSPGELFF.